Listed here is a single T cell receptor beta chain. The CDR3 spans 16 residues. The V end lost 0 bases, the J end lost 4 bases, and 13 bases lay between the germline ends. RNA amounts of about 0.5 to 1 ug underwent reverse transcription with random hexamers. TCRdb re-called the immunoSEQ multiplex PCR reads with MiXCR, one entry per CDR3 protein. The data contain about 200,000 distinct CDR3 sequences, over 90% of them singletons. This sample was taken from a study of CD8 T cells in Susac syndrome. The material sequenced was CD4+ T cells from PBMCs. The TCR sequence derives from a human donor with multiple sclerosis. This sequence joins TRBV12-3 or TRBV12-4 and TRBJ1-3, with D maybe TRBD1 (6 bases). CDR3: CASSLASTGTGNTIYF. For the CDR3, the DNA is TGTGCCAGCAGTTTAGCGTCAACAGGGACAGGAAACACCATATATTTT.